A selection of T cell receptor beta chains follows, all from one sample in a study of radiotherapy plus CTLA-4 blockade in lung cancer. The assay was immunoSEQ multiplex PCR, and TCRdb's table has in-frame clones only and misses some. Among around 22,000 clones listed, about 76% were seen once. The source was peripheral blood, collected from a patient treated with radiotherapy plus ipilimumab. The source is a human donor with non-small cell lung cancer whose response to radiotherapy plus ipilimumab could not be evaluated. Each CDR3 is given with its conserved first and last residue. The order of the fields is J gene, V gene, clone size, D gene, CDR3 protein, CDR3 DNA. A D gene is named only where the DNA matches it firmly. The size of a clone is reported for some rows only, either as once, few or many, or as a class for expanded clones.

TRBJ2-5	TRBV11-2	NA	NA	CASSLVLGRTQYF	TGTGCCAGCAGCTTAGTCTTGGGGAGGACCCAGTACTTC
TRBJ1-2	TRBV28	NA	NA	CASSRRRPGHDYGYTF	TGTGCCAGCAGTCGACGCCGACCGGGACATGACTATGGCTACACCTTC
TRBJ2-7	TRBV7-2	few	NA	CASSFTGSYEQYF	TGTGCCAGCAGCTTTACTGGCTCCTACGAGCAGTACTTC
TRBJ2-7	TRBV2	NA	TRBD1	CASRSNRGLVEQYF	TGTGCCAGCAGGAGTAACAGGGGGCTGGTAGAGCAGTACTTC
TRBJ2-1	TRBV7-2	NA	NA	CASSPGASASSYNEQFF	TGTGCCAGCAGCCCCGGAGCTAGCGCAAGCTCCTACAATGAGCAGTTCTTC
TRBJ1-1	TRBV6-1	NA	TRBD1	CASGDRGLSNTEAFF	TGTGCCAGCGGGGACAGGGGGCTCTCAAACACTGAAGCTTTCTTT
TRBJ2-7	TRBV2	few	TRBD2	CASSEIAGGPYEQYF	TGTGCCAGCAGTGAAATTGCGGGAGGGCCCTACGAGCAGTACTTC
TRBJ2-1	TRBV19	NA	NA	CASSIAFVTPPLPNEQFF	TGTGCCAGTAGTATAGCCTTCGTGACTCCACCCCTGCCCAATGAGCAGTTCTTC
TRBJ2-2	TRBV7-9	NA	TRBD2	CASSRIAGDTGELFF	TGTGCCAGCAGCCGCATAGCGGGGGACACCGGGGAGCTGTTTTTT
TRBJ2-1	TRBV30	few	TRBD1	CARDRGNEQFF	TGTGCCCGGGACAGGGGCAATGAGCAGTTCTTC
TRBJ2-1	TRBV9	NA	TRBD2	CASSASGGIGNEQFF	TGTGCCAGCAGCGCCTCGGGAGGAATAGGCAATGAGCAGTTCTTC
TRBJ2-2	TRBV18	NA	NA	CASSPIPANTGELFF	TGTGCCAGCTCACCAATTCCGGCGAACACCGGGGAGCTGTTTTTT
TRBJ2-5	TRBV25-1	NA	TRBD2	CASSDGTSGRLKTQYF	TGTGCCAGCAGTGACGGGACTAGCGGGAGGTTAAAGACCCAGTACTTC
TRBJ2-3	TRBV28	NA	TRBD1	CASNLWTGDSTDTQYF	TGTGCCAGCAATCTTTGGACAGGGGATAGCACAGATACGCAGTATTTT
TRBJ1-1	TRBV18	few	NA	CASSFLYGEAFF	TGTGCCAGCTCCTTCTTATACGGTGAAGCTTTCTTT
TRBJ2-2	TRBV2	NA	NA	CASSYTSNTGELFF	TGTGCCAGCAGTTACACCTCGAACACCGGGGAGCTGTTTTTT
TRBJ2-3	TRBV12-5	NA	NA	CASGMGGLVDTQYF	TGTGCTAGTGGTATGGGGGGGCTTGTAGATACGCAGTATTTT
TRBJ2-7	TRBV18	NA	TRBD1	CASSSGGIPYEQYF	TGTGCCAGCTCCTCAGGGGGAATACCCTACGAGCAGTACTTC
TRBJ2-4	TRBV7-2	NA	NA	CASRRDIAKNIQYF	TGTGCCAGCAGGAGAGACATAGCCAAAAACATTCAGTACTTC
TRBJ1-2	TRBV6-6	NA	NA	CASTGESHGYTF	TGTGCCAGCACAGGGGAGTCCCATGGCTACACCTTC
TRBJ1-1	TRBV6-5	NA	NA	CASTTGLHFTEAFF	TGTGCCAGCACGACAGGTTTACATTTTACTGAAGCTTTCTTT
TRBJ2-7	TRBV6-1	few	NA	CASSESPQGSEQYF	TGTGCCAGCAGTGAAAGTCCCCAGGGATCCGAGCAGTACTTC